The entry below describes one TCR beta chain. The data were taken from a study of tumor-infiltrating lymphocytes in oesophageal squamous cell carcinoma. In TCRdb, the PCR reads were re-called with MiXCR into one record per CDR3 protein. This sample carries approximately 15,000 distinct CDR3 sequences, over 50% of them seen once, and the ten largest clones take more than 35%. Germline V gene lookup returns CDR1 SGHTA and CDR2 FQGNSA. V was clipped by 1 base and J by 7 bases; unmatched bases: 8. The CDR3 extends over 16 amino acids. The TCR sequence derives from a female donor with esophageal squamous cell carcinoma. Source material: esophageal tumor tissue. This chain joins TRBV7-2 and TRBJ2-1, with TRBD2 matching over 9 bases. The CDR3 sequence is CASSLVGAGGRNEQFF. The CDR3 nucleotides are TGTGCCAGCAGCTTAGTCGGAGCGGGAGGAAGGAATGAGCAGTTCTTC.